These 8 T cell receptor beta chains came from one sample sequenced in a study of T-cell reconstitution after alpha-beta-depleted transplantation in children. This sample's TCRbeta library carried unique molecular identifier barcodes. One entry per CDR3 protein, called by TCRdb with MiXCR from the PCR reads. Of about 480,000 distinct CDR3 sequences in the sample, under 15% are singletons; the top ten hold about 5.4%. The material was PBMCs from the stem cell graft donor, obtained from the stem cell graft. The receptors originated from a human donor who donated a stem cell graft to a child with combined immunodeficiency.

This clonotype appeared many times. The chain recombines TRBV24-1 with TRBJ2-2; D is perhaps TRBD2 (5 bases). Germline CDR1 reads KGHDR; CDR2 reads SFDVKD. Deletions cut 7 bases from V and 2 bases from J, with 10 bases between. CDR3 length: 14 residues. In nucleotides, the CDR3 is TGTGCCACCAGAGAGGGAAGTAACACCGGGGAGCTGTTTTTT. It encodes CATREGSNTGELFF.

This clonotype has just a few counts. The CDR3 loop is CSARVQGLPPYEQYF. In nucleotides, the CDR3 is TGCAGTGCTAGAGTGCAGGGGCTGCCCCCCTACGAGCAGTACTTC. This rearrangement joins TRBV20-1 to TRBJ2-7; weak D call: TRBD1 (6 bases). Trimming stripped 1 base from V and 2 bases from J, with 15 bases between. The CDR3 spans 15 residues. In germline, CDR1 is DFQATT, CDR2 SNEGSKA (reference sequence).

This clonotype was picked up a small number of times. This chain links TRBV7-9 with TRBJ2-5, with D tentatively TRBD2 (5 bases). The V gene lost 5 bases and the J gene lost 4 bases, with 11 bases spanning the gap. The CDR3 is 13 residues long. CDR1 is SEHNR, CDR2 FQNEAQ, per germline (reference sequence). Here the CDR3 DNA reads TGTGCCAGCAGCCCTGGGAGAGTAGAGACCCAGTACTTC. Amino acids: CASSPGRVETQYF.

This clonotype was detected ten times or more. The chain employs TRBV5-1 and TRBJ2-7, with 7 bases fitting TRBD1. The CDR3 runs 15 residues. Germline V lookup: CDR1 SGHRS, CDR2 YFSETQ. With 3 bases clipped from V and 0 bases from J, the junction kept 6 bases outside the gene matches. CDR3 bases: TGCGCCAGCAGCTCGGACAGGCCATACTCCTACGAGCAGTACTTC. Its translation: CASSSDRPYSYEQYF. Full variable domain (missing parts from reference TRBV5-1 and TRBJ2-7): KAGVTQTPRYLIKTRGQQVTLSCSPISGHRSVSWYQQTPGQGLQFLFEYFSETQRNKGNFPGRFSGRQFSNSRSEMNVSTLELGDSALYLCASSSDRPYSYEQYFGPGTRLTVT.

Many counts were recorded for this clonotype. The CDR3 DNA follows: TGCGCCAGCAGCCAAGTCCCCCCCCCGCCTTCCTACAATGAGCAGTTCTTC. This codes for CASSQVPPPPSYNEQFF. V usage is TRBV4-3 and J usage is TRBJ2-1; the D is unclear. V shed 1 base and J shed 1 base, with 14 bases lying between them. Germline V gives CDR1 LGHNA, CDR2 YSLEER. The CDR3 is made up of 17 amino acids.

The table lists this clonotype with a few counts. The chain has TRBV5-4 and TRBJ2-1, with D unclear. V lost 2 bases and J 5 bases, leaving 26 bases between the germline ends. Per the germline V gene, CDR1 is SGHNT and CDR2 is YYREEE (reference sequence). The CDR3 totals 19 residues. For the CDR3, the DNA is TGTGCCAGCAGCTTTATCCCTGGGTTGGTGGGAAGAGGCAACAATGAGCAGTTCTTC. Translation: CASSFIPGLVGRGNNEQFF.

CDR3 loop: CASEKTGGTDTQYF. The CDR3 nucleotides are TGTGCCAGCGAGAAGACGGGGGGCACAGATACGCAGTATTTT. J is TRBJ2-3 and V is TRBV9, with D possibly TRBD2 on 6 matching bases. Trimming cost V 7 bases and J 1 base, with 13 bases left between them. The CDR3 spans 14 residues. Germline CDR1 is SGDLS and CDR2 is YYNGEE.

This clonotype was recorded a few times. The chain is built from TRBV5-1 and TRBJ2-4; 9 nucleotides match TRBD1. The CDR3 sequence is 13 residues long. With 4 bases clipped from V and 6 bases from J, the junction kept 2 bases outside the gene matches. Germline V gene lookup returns CDR1 SGHRS and CDR2 YFSETQ. DNA for the CDR3: TGCGCCAGCAGCCCGGGACAGGGAAACATTCAGTACTTC. Translated: CASSPGQGNIQYF.